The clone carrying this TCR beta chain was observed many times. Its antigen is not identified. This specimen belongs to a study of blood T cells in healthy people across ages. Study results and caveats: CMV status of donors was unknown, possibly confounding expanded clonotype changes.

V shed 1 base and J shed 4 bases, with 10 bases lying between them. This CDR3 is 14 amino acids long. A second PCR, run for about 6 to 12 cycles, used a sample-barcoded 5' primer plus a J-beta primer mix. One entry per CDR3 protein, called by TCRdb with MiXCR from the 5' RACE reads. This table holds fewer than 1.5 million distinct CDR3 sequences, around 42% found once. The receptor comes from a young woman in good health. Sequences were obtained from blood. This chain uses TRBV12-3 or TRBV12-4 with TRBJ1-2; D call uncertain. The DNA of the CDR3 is TGTGCCAGCAGTTTAGGGGGAGGCTTCTATGGCTACACCTTC. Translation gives CASSLGGGFYGYTF.